The clone carrying this T cell receptor beta chain appeared many times. TCRdb independently ran MiXCR on the 5' RACE reads; one entry per CDR3 protein. The profile shows 200,000 to 250,000 distinct CDR3 sequences, about 6.7% of them singletons. The donor group consisted entirely of healthy Caucasians. Trimming took off 6 bases at V and 5 bases at J, with 34 bases between the two ends. The CDR3 is made up of 20 amino acids. The germline V gene has CDR1 SNHLY and CDR2 FYNNEI. The data stem from a study of identical twins. The same data also went into a second study, on T cells expressing NK-cell markers. That work adds: HCMV serostatus: most of the eight sequenced donors positive, one negative.

The TCR originated in a woman under 30 in good health. Sequencing input: CD8+ T cells sorted from blood. The rearrangement uses TRBV2 and TRBJ1-2; D perhaps matches TRBD1 (5 bases). The CDR3 here is CASRGGDDSWTTDEWYGYTF. CDR3 DNA: TGTGCCAGCAGGGGAGGGGACGACTCGTGGACTACCGACGAGTGGTATGGCTACACCTTC.